These 2 T cell receptor beta chains were all obtained from the same sample, sequenced in a study of molecular identifiers for immune sequencing clone quantification. In TCRdb, the PCR reads were re-called with MiXCR into one record per CDR3 protein. The sample has 97,000 or so distinct CDR3 sequences, about 24% seen once. Sequencing input: naive CD8+ T cells from blood, with Jurkat cell RNA spiked in. Documented subset: FACS-sorted CD8+CD4-CCR7+CD45RA+ naive T cells. The receptors were sampled from a human donor in good health. Some libraries in this study had Jurkat cell RNA spiked in.

As to this clonotype: One junction end disagrees with the germline gene, perhaps due to a read error. This chain joins TRBV12-3 or TRBV12-4 and TRBJ2-1, with TRBD2 matching over 8 bases. The CDR3 is 16 amino acids. CDR3 in DNA: TGTGCCAGCAGTCCCGGGGGGGTGAGGAATGAGGATGAACAGTTCTTC. It yields the protein CASSPGGVRNEDEQFF.

The genes are TRBV6-4 and TRBJ2-3, with 7 bases lining up with TRBD2. J gave up 5 bases and V 8 bases, and 19 bases lay outside the gene matches. Germline CDR1 and CDR2: MRHNA and SNTAGT. CDR3 size: 17 residues. In DNA, the CDR3 is TGTGCCAGCCCTTCTTCGGTTCAGGCGGGAGTTGAAGATACGCAGTATTTT. Protein product: CASPSSVQAGVEDTQYF.